This TCR beta chain was retrieved from a study of T cell repertoires in cytomegalovirus infection. Study as a whole: CMV epitopes, recently identified HLA-C-restricted and well-studied HLA-B-restricted, were used. Study-wide points: CMV-specific TCR beta clonotypes restricted by HLA-C were the ones dominating the ex vivo response.

TCRdb reprocessed the reads via MiXCR and lists one record per CDR3 protein. The table lists 650,000 to 850,000 distinct CDR3 sequences, 25% to 35% of them singletons, with approximately 14% in the top ten. The CDR3 is made up of 16 amino acids. V lost 2 bases and J lost 5, with 16 bases in between. With regard to this clonotype: Its antigen is not identified.

The chain couples TRBV12-3 or TRBV12-4 to TRBJ1-3; D is possibly TRBD1 (5 bases). This material consisted of cultured CD8+ T cells from PBMCs, taken from culture after CMV antigen stimulation. The clonotype comes from a human donor in good health (CMV status not recorded). Some clones in this sample may be carry-over from other donors' samples. CDR3: CASSLSTAALRNTIYF. The CDR3 DNA follows: TGTGCCAGCAGTTTATCGACAGCCGCACTTCGAAACACCATATATTTT.